Presented here are 29 T cell receptor beta chains from one specimen sequenced in a study of T-cell reconstitution after alpha-beta-depleted transplantation in children. Unique molecular identifiers tagged the TCRbeta library. TCRdb recomputed calls from the PCR reads with MiXCR, one row per CDR3 protein. The repertoire holds 280,000 or so distinct CDR3 sequences, around 10% seen once, with 20% to 30% in the top ten. The material sequenced was peripheral blood, taken 180 days after TCRalphabeta/CD19-depleted stem cell transplant. The receptors were sampled from a male patient aged 2 to 10 who had a stem cell transplant for chronic granulomatous disease, so the T cells may come from the graft donor.

In its sample, this clonotype was seen many times. The chain employs TRBV28 and TRBJ2-7; weak D call: TRBD1 (6 bases). The V gene's germline CDR1 is MDHEN and CDR2 SYDVKM. Trimming removed 2 bases from V and 3 bases from J, with 14 bases in between. The CDR3 sequence is 15 residues long. Here the CDR3 reads CASSLGRGRDYEQYF. DNA for the CDR3: TGTGCCAGCAGTTTAGGCAGGGGCCGGGACTACGAGCAGTACTTC.

This clonotype was observed at least ten times. The chain links TRBV11-1 to TRBJ2-2; 15 nucleotides agree with TRBD2. V lost 3 bases, J lost 6 bases, and 11 bases stayed unmatched. The CDR3 totals 19 residues. Germline CDR1 is SGHAT and CDR2 is FQDESV (reference sequence). The CDR3 here is CASSFLGLAGGDSSGELFF. In DNA form, the CDR3 reads TGTGCCAGCAGCTTCCTGGGACTAGCGGGAGGAGACTCCTCCGGGGAGCTGTTTTTT.

Comments on this clonotype: Possible read error: a much larger clone is one base away. The chain uses TRBV7-2 and TRBJ2-1, with D hard to call. Germline assignment: CDR1 SGHTA and CDR2 FQGNSA. The CDR3 consists of 13 residues. CDR3 DNA: TGTGCCAGCAGCTTAATGGCCGGCAATGAGCAGTTGTTC. It codes for CASSLMAGNEQLF.

This clonotype was seen repeatedly, ten times or more. V usage is TRBV20-1 and J usage is TRBJ2-3, with no clear D. This CDR3 has 12 amino acids. The V gene lost 1 base and the J gene lost 2 bases, with 4 bases spanning the gap. From germline, CDR1 is DFQATT and CDR2 SNEGSKA (reference sequence). CDR3: CSARGPTDTQYF. Here the CDR3 DNA reads TGCAGTGCTAGAGGCCCCACAGATACGCAGTATTTT.

In this sample, this clonotype turned up many times. The chain carries TRBV12-3 or TRBV12-4 and TRBJ1-4; D is uncertain. Trimming took 6 bases from V and 8 from J, leaving 7 bases between them. The CDR3 contains 11 residues. The CDR3 DNA reads TGTGCCAGCAGATTGGGAGAAAAACTGTTTTTT. As protein: CASRLGEKLFF.

This clonotype came up many times. The chain links TRBV7-2 to TRBJ2-3; D is ambiguous. The length of the CDR3 is 14 residues. V lost 1 base to trimming and J lost 4 bases, with 9 bases between them. The germline V gene has CDR1 SGHTA and CDR2 FQGNSA. The CDR3 region is CASSLGTSADTQYF. In DNA, the CDR3 is TGTGCCAGCAGCTTAGGGACGAGCGCAGATACGCAGTATTTT.

This clonotype appeared many times. This chain uses TRBV5-6 with TRBJ1-2, with D possibly being TRBD1 (6 bases). CDR3 length equals 13 residues. The ends were cut back, 4 bases at V and 5 bases at J, with 12 bases in the middle. The germline gives CDR1 SGHDT, CDR2 YYEEEE. CDR3 bases: TGTGCCAGCAGCCAAGGACAGTTTTATGGCTACACCTTC. It codes for CASSQGQFYGYTF.

This clonotype occurred many times. This chain joins TRBV20-1 and TRBJ2-4, with TRBD1 matching 9 bases. The CDR3 length is 13 residues. Unmatched junction bases numbered 5, after V lost 3 bases and J lost 8 bases. The germline CDR1 and CDR2 sequences are DFQATT and SNEGSKA (reference sequence). The CDR3 reads CSARGQGIDIQYF. DNA of the CDR3: TGCAGTGCTAGGGGACAGGGTATAGACATTCAGTACTTC.

This clonotype was counted at least ten times. CDR3 nucleotides: TGTGCCAGCAGCTCCTTTACCTACAATGAGCAGTTCTTC. Its protein is CASSSFTYNEQFF. The chain couples TRBV5-6 to TRBJ2-1; D is undetermined. The CDR3 totals 13 residues. V lost 3 bases, J lost 2 bases, and 6 bases lay in between. Germline V gene lookup returns CDR1 SGHDT and CDR2 YYEEEE.

This clonotype was found a few times. This rearrangement joins TRBV19 to TRBJ1-5; the D gene is possibly TRBD1 (6 bases). The CDR3 has 15 residues. Per the germline V gene, CDR1 is LNHDA and CDR2 is SQIVND (reference sequence). V shed 4 bases and J shed 0 bases, with 10 bases lying between them. CDR3 in DNA: TGTGCCAGTAGTACCCGACAGGATAGCAATCAGCCCCAGCATTTT. It translates to CASSTRQDSNQPQHF.

Many counts were recorded for this clonotype. The chain couples TRBV6-2 or TRBV6-3 to TRBJ2-7; 9 bases line up with TRBD2. The CDR3 totals 15 residues. The junction had 4 bases not matched to a gene; V was cut back by 0 bases and J by 4 bases. Germline V lookup: CDR1 MNHEY, CDR2 SVGEGT. CDR3 sequence: CASSYSLREGYEQYF. CDR3 DNA: TGTGCCAGCAGTTACTCTTTGCGGGAGGGGTACGAGCAGTACTTC.

This clonotype was seen at least ten times. The chain carries TRBV28 and TRBJ2-1; D uncertain. The V gene lost 2 bases and the J gene lost 8 bases, with 4 bases spanning the gap. Looked up from germline, CDR1 is MDHEN and CDR2 is SYDVKM. This CDR3 has 11 amino acids. CDR3 sequence: CASSLVHEQFF. The DNA of the CDR3 is TGTGCCAGCAGTTTAGTGCATGAGCAGTTCTTC.

This clonotype was recorded at least ten times. The chain joins TRBV27 to TRBJ1-5, with D uncertain. CDR1 MNHEY and CDR2 SMNVEV come from the germline V gene (reference sequence). V lost 1 base, J lost 3 bases, and 4 bases lay in between. The CDR3 covers 13 residues. As DNA, the CDR3 is TGTGCCAGCAGTTTATGGGTCAATCAGCCCCAGCATTTT. The encoded protein is CASSLWVNQPQHF.

This clonotype was detected ten times or more. The gene calls are TRBV6-1 and TRBJ1-1; TRBD1 matches 10 bases. CDR3 size: 16 residues. With 6 bases clipped from V and 4 bases from J, the junction kept 11 bases outside the gene matches. CDR1 is MNHNS and CDR2 is SASEGT in the germline V gene. The CDR3 sequence: CASSRRDRGLGTEAFF. Written as DNA, the CDR3 is TGTGCCAGCAGCCGCCGGGACAGGGGATTGGGCACTGAAGCTTTCTTT.

This clonotype was seen many times. The chain uses TRBV4-2 and TRBJ2-3; TRBD2 aligns across 11 bases. Germline V gene data show CDR1 as LGHNA and CDR2 as YNFKEQ. The CDR3 runs to 18 residues. Trimming at V came to 1 base and at J to 1 base, leaving 7 bases not matched to a gene. The CDR3 bases are TGTGCCAGCAGCCAAGTCTCCCTGGGACTAGCGGGCACAGATACGCAGTATTTT. It codes for CASSQVSLGLAGTDTQYF.

This clonotype was observed at least ten times. V usage is TRBV7-2 and J usage is TRBJ2-1, with a weak D call TRBD1 (6 bases). There are 14 residues in the CDR3. The germline V and J ends were trimmed by 5 bases and 9 bases, with 17 bases remaining between them. CDR1 and CDR2 from the germline V gene are SGHTA and FQGNSA. CDR3 loop: CASSHLQGIGEQFF. CDR3 DNA: TGTGCCAGCAGCCATCTACAGGGAATCGGTGAGCAGTTCTTC.

Of note for this clonotype: A much larger clone differs from this one at a single base, so this may be a read error. This rearrangement joins TRBV12-3 or TRBV12-4 to TRBJ2-3; 14 bases match TRBD2. The CDR3 spans 14 residues. Written as DNA, the CDR3 is TGTACCACCAGGACTAGCGGGGGGTCAGATACGCAGTATTTT. It is translated as CTTRTSGGSDTQYF.

This clonotype was detected ten times or more. CDR3: CSARRPVSYEQYF. CDR3 bases: TGCAGTGCCCGCCGGCCGGTATCCTACGAGCAGTACTTC. This chain links TRBV20-1 with TRBJ2-7; D not resolved. Trimming left V 6 bases short and J 1 base short, with 13 bases between. The CDR3 contains 13 residues. Germline V CDR1 and CDR2: DFQATT, SNEGSKA (reference sequence).

The rearrangement links TRBV4-3 to TRBJ1-1; 7 bases agree with TRBD1. Germline assignment: CDR1 LGHNA and CDR2 YSLEER. The CDR3 runs 15 residues. The V segment lost 8 bases and the J segment 1 base; nucleotides outside the gene matches: 10. The DNA of the CDR3 is TGCGCCAGCCAAAAGCCCGGGACAGCGAACACTGAAGCTTTCTTT. Its translation is CASQKPGTANTEAFF.

This clonotype was seen repeatedly, ten times or more. This sequence joins TRBV7-7 and TRBJ1-3; D uncertain. Trimming left V 5 bases short and J 2 bases short, with 13 bases between. From germline, CDR1 is SSHAT and CDR2 FNYEAQ (reference sequence). This CDR3 is 15 amino acids long. The CDR3 DNA follows: TGTGCCAGCAGCCTTAATTTCGGGACTGGAAACACCATATATTTT. It specifies CASSLNFGTGNTIYF.

This clonotype was counted many times. The gene calls are TRBV11-2 and TRBJ2-1, with 8 bases matching TRBD1. The CDR3 has 18 amino acids. CDR1 and CDR2 (germline): SGHAT, FQNNGV. V lost 5 bases and J lost 0; bases outside the gene matches: 12. CDR3: CASSPLDRGPSSYNEQFF. CDR3 bases: TGTGCCAGCAGCCCCCTAGACAGGGGACCTAGCTCCTACAATGAGCAGTTCTTC.

This clonotype was seen just once. This chain links TRBV10-3 with TRBJ2-1, with TRBD2 identical over 9 bases. This CDR3 has 19 amino acids. V lost 5 bases, J lost 4 bases, and 18 bases stayed unmatched. The germline CDR1 and CDR2 sequences are ENHRY and SYGVKD. CDR3 bases: TGTGCCATCAGTCACCCCAGCGGGGTGAGCGGGAGGCATTACAATGAGCAGTTCTTC. Protein sequence: CAISHPSGVSGRHYNEQFF.

This clonotype has ten or more counts. The chain has TRBV20-1 and TRBJ2-7; 12 nucleotides agree with TRBD1. The CDR3 is made up of 15 amino acids. V lost 5 bases, J lost 2 bases, and 7 bases stayed unmatched. CDR1 and CDR2 (germline): DFQATT, SNEGSKA (reference sequence). The CDR3: CSAPLRDRGPYEQYF. Here the CDR3 DNA reads TGCAGTGCTCCCCTAAGGGACAGGGGGCCCTACGAGCAGTACTTC.

At least ten counts were recorded for this clonotype. The chain recombines TRBV6-5 with TRBJ2-6; D is ambiguous. The V and J ends lost 2 bases and 0 bases respectively, with 8 bases between them. This CDR3 has 16 amino acids. Germline CDR1 and CDR2: MNHEY and SVGAGI. Written as DNA, the CDR3 is TGTGCCAGCAGTTACGAAGGGTCCTCTGGGGCCAACGTCCTGACTTTC. This encodes CASSYEGSSGANVLTF.

This clonotype was counted a few times. The chain has TRBV18 and TRBJ2-5; TRBD2 matches 11 bases. The length of the CDR3 is 17 residues. V shed 3 bases, J shed 5 bases, and the junction held 11 bases outside the gene matches. The germline V gene has CDR1 KGHSH and CDR2 LQKENI. The CDR3 region has the DNA TGTGCCAGCTCACCCAATCCAGGACTAGCGGGTTTTGAGACCCAGTACTTC. As protein: CASSPNPGLAGFETQYF. The full variable domain, in which reference TRBV18 and TRBJ2-5 provide the parts outside the CDR3, is NAGVMQNPRHLVRRRGQEARLRCSPMKGHSHVYWYRQLPEEGLKFMVYLQKENIIDESGMPKERFSAEFPKEGPSILRIQQVVRGDSAAYFCASSPNPGLAGFETQYFGPGTRLLVL.

This clonotype occurred a few times. The chain combines TRBV6-2 or TRBV6-3 with TRBJ1-6, with a weak D call TRBD1 (5 bases). CDR1 MNHEY and CDR2 SVGEGT come from the germline V gene. The CDR3 consists of 12 residues. Trimming removed 7 bases at V and 12 bases at J, with 13 bases between. CDR3 sequence: CASTWGRQPLHF. CDR3 nucleotides: TGTGCCAGCACCTGGGGACGACAACCCCTCCACTTT.

This clonotype came up many times. The rearrangement joins TRBV20-1 to TRBJ1-2, with 7 nucleotides matching TRBD1. There are 14 residues in the CDR3. Germline V gives CDR1 DFQATT, CDR2 SNEGSKA (reference sequence). J was trimmed by 8 bases and V by 2 bases; bases with no gene match: 11. The CDR3 spells CSARPDREPGGYTF. Written as DNA, the CDR3 is TGCAGTGCTAGACCCGACAGGGAACCAGGGGGCTACACCTTC.

This clonotype was seen at least ten times. This chain joins TRBV27 and TRBJ1-2; 9 bases are shared with TRBD1. V gave up 2 bases and J gave up 8 bases; unmatched junction bases: 6. The CDR3 sequence is 14 residues long. From germline, CDR1 is MNHEY and CDR2 SMNVEV (reference sequence). In DNA form, the CDR3 reads TGTGCCAGCAGTTTAGGAGGGACAGGGAGCGGCTACACCTTC. Its translation: CASSLGGTGSGYTF.

This clonotype has at least ten counts. The J gene is TRBJ2-5, the V gene TRBV5-6; TRBD2 is a possible D gene (5 bases). Germline loops: CDR1 SGHDT, CDR2 YYEEEE. Between the trimmed V and J ends, which lost 3 bases and 0 bases, there was a span of 15 bases. The CDR3 consists of 16 residues. Written as DNA, the CDR3 is TGTGCCAGCAGCTCTTTTGGGCGGGTCAACCAAGAGACCCAGTACTTC. It is translated as CASSSFGRVNQETQYF.